The TCR beta chain under discussion was sequenced for a study of PD-L1 blockade in urothelial cancer. Time point of the sample: pretreatment peripheral blood. The method was immunoSEQ multiplex PCR; TCRdb's version includes in-frame clones alone and lacks a portion of them. Of approximately 86,000 clones listed, around four fifths are singletons. In germline, CDR1 is SGHNT, CDR2 YYREEE (reference sequence). V lost 2 bases, J lost 3 bases, and 8 bases lay in between. There are 13 residues in the CDR3. The rearrangement links TRBV5-4 to TRBJ1-1; no clear D. Here the sequenced sample was PBMCs, taken around atezolizumab (anti-PD-L1) treatment. The receptor's source is a man aged 40-49 years with urothelial cancer. The CDR3 protein is CASSLPLDTEAFF. The CDR3 nucleotides read TGTGCCAGCAGCTTACCACTGGACACTGAAGCTTTCTTT.